One sample yielded the 12 T cell receptor beta chains listed below, sequenced in a study of T-cell memory formation after mild COVID-19. TCRdb analysed the 5' RACE reads with MiXCR anew, one entry per CDR3 protein. The sample comprises hundreds of thousands of distinct CDR3 sequences, around 17% of which are singletons, and 3.5% rests with the top ten. The specimen was PBMCs or a T cell subset sorted from them (not recorded which). These receptor sequences come from a man aged 18 to 29 who had mild COVID-19 (a few samples of this study predate the infection). Cell type and time point are not known.

J is TRBJ1-2 and V is TRBV11-2; the D is unclear. In germline, CDR1 is SGHAT, CDR2 FQNNGV. V was clipped by 5 bases and J by 4 bases, with 14 bases between them. This CDR3 contains 14 residues. Here the CDR3 DNA reads TGTGCCAGCAGCGGTGGGATGACGTCCTATGGCTACACCTTC. This codes for CASSGGMTSYGYTF.

The chain joins TRBV24-1 to TRBJ2-1; the D call may be TRBD1 or TRBD2 (7 bases each). Germline V lookup: CDR1 KGHDR, CDR2 SFDVKD. This CDR3 has 16 residues. V was trimmed by 0 bases and J by 2 bases, leaving 10 bases between them. CDR3 loop: CATSDLQGGAYNEQFF. CDR3 coding DNA: TGTGCCACCAGTGATTTGCAGGGGGGGGCCTACAATGAGCAGTTCTTC.

The gene calls are TRBV6-5 and TRBJ1-6; a weak D match, TRBD1 (5 bases). The V gene lost 6 bases and the J gene lost 3 bases, with 12 bases spanning the gap. Germline values: CDR1 MNHEY, CDR2 SVGAGI. The CDR3 has 15 residues. The DNA of the CDR3 is TGTGCCAGCAGATCTCCCGGGGGCTATAATTCACCCCTCCACTTT. Amino acids: CASRSPGGYNSPLHF.

V gene TRBV5-1 combines with J gene TRBJ2-1, with D uncertain. The V gene lost 4 bases and the J gene lost 9 bases, with 17 bases spanning the gap. CDR3 length equals 14 residues. Germline V gene sequence: CDR1 SGHRS, CDR2 YFSETQ. CDR3 protein: CASSPVLTSSEQFF. Written as DNA, the CDR3 is TGCGCCAGCAGCCCAGTTCTCACTTCGAGTGAGCAGTTCTTC. Full variable domain (remainder filled in from reference TRBV5-1 and TRBJ2-1): KAGVTQTPRYLIKTRGQQVTLSCSPISGHRSVSWYQQTPGQGLQFLFEYFSETQRNKGNFPGRFSGRQFSNSRSEMNVSTLELGDSALYLCASSPVLTSSEQFFGPGTRLTVL.

J is TRBJ1-5 and V is TRBV3-1; D unresolved. V lost 4 bases and J lost 8, with 15 bases in between. Germline-derived CDR1 and CDR2 are LGHDT and YNNKEL (reference sequence). This CDR3 contains 14 residues. Here the CDR3 reads CASSPPGSLEPQHF. Here the CDR3 DNA reads TGTGCCAGCAGCCCACCGGGAAGTCTCGAGCCCCAGCATTTT.

The chain recombines TRBV5-1 with TRBJ2-2; D possibly matches TRBD1 or TRBD2 (6 bases each). The CDR3 runs to 14 residues. Germline loops: CDR1 SGHRS, CDR2 YFSETQ. The V end lost 0 bases, the J end lost 7 bases, and 10 bases lay between the germline ends. DNA of the CDR3: TGCGCCAGCAGCTTGGCCGGGGGCGGCGGGGAGCTGTTTTTT. This codes for CASSLAGGGGELFF.

This clonotype was detected ten times or more. The rearrangement joins TRBV4-2 to TRBJ2-7; D is undetermined. This CDR3 has 14 residues. The V end was cut by 0 bases, the J end by 5 bases, with 11 bases between. The germline V gene encodes CDR1 LGHNA and CDR2 YNFKEQ. CDR3 sequence: CASSQEWSVDEQYF. CDR3 DNA: TGTGCCAGCAGCCAAGAATGGTCCGTCGACGAGCAGTACTTC.

This clonotype was detected only a few times. V gene TRBV28 combines with J gene TRBJ2-1; no firm D call. The germline V gene encodes CDR1 MDHEN and CDR2 SYDVKM. The CDR3 runs to 14 residues. The V end was cut by 7 bases, the J end by 7 bases, with 17 bases between. CDR3 coding DNA: TGTGCCAGCAACGTCATTAGCTTACAAAATGAGCAGTTCTTC. Protein product: CASNVISLQNEQFF.

The CDR3 coding sequence is TGTGCCAGCTCACCACCGGGTCTGCGACAGGGGGGCGGCTACACCTTC. This translates into CASSPPGLRQGGGYTF. The V call is TRBV18, the J call TRBJ1-2; 9 positions agree with TRBD1. Germline V gives CDR1 KGHSH, CDR2 LQKENI. The CDR3 spans 16 residues. Unmatched junction bases numbered 10, after V lost 0 bases and J lost 8 bases. The complete variable domain, with remaining parts taken from reference TRBV18 and TRBJ1-2, reads NAGVMQNPRHLVRRRGQEARLRCSPMKGHSHVYWYRQLPEEGLKFMVYLQKENIIDESGMPKERFSAEFPKEGPSILRIQQVVRGDSAAYFCASSPPGLRQGGGYTFGSGTRLTVV.

This clonotype was detected a few times. V is TRBV6-5 and J is TRBJ2-2; 8 bases map to TRBD2. The CDR3 is made up of 17 amino acids. CDR1 and CDR2 from the germline V gene are MNHEY and SVGAGI. Trimming at V came to 5 bases and at J to 0 bases, leaving 8 bases not matched to a gene. The CDR3 coding sequence is TGTGCCAGCAGTGTACGGGGGGGCCGCTCGAACACCGGGGAGCTGTTTTTT. Translation gives CASSVRGGRSNTGELFF.

The chain combines TRBV27 with TRBJ2-7; D is ambiguous. Germline values: CDR1 MNHEY, CDR2 SMNVEV (reference sequence). The CDR3 runs to 14 residues. Trimming removed 5 bases from V and 0 bases from J, with 11 bases in between. CDR3 nucleotide sequence: TGTGCCAGCAGTCCTACACAGAGCTCCTACGAGCAGTACTTC. Its translation is CASSPTQSSYEQYF.

This clonotype was detected only a few times. The chain has TRBV4-1 and TRBJ1-3; a weak D match, TRBD1 (5 bases). Between the trimmed V and J ends, which lost 0 bases and 1 base, there was a span of 19 bases. The CDR3 is 19 residues long. The germline gives CDR1 MGHRA, CDR2 YSYEKL. The CDR3 DNA reads TGCGCCAGCAGCCAAGATCCCGGTGACAGCGACTTATCTGGAAACACCATATATTTT. Translation gives CASSQDPGDSDLSGNTIYF.